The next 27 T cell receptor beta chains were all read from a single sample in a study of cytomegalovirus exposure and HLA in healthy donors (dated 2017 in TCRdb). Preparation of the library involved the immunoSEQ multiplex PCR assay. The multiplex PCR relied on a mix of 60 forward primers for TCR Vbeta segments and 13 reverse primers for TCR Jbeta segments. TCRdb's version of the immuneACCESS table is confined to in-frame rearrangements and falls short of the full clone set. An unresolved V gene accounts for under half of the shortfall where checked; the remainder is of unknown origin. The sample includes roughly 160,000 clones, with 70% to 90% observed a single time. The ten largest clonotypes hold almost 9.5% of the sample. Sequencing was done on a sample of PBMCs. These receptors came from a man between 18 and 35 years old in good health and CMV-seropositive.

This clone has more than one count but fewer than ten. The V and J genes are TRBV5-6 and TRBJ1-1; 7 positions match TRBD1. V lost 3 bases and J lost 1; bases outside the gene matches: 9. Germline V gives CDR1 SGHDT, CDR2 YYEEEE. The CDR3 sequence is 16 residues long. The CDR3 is CASSSIRQGGNTEAFF. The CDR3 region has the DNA TGTGCCAGCAGCTCAATAAGACAGGGCGGGAACACTGAAGCTTTCTTT.

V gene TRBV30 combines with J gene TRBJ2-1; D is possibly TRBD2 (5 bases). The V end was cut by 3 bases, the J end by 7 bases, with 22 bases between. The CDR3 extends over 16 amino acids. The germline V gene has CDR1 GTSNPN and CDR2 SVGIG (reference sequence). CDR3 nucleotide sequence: TGTGCCTGGAGCTTCCCCCTAGGCGCCTCGGGGAATGAGCAGTTCTTC. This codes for CAWSFPLGASGNEQFF.

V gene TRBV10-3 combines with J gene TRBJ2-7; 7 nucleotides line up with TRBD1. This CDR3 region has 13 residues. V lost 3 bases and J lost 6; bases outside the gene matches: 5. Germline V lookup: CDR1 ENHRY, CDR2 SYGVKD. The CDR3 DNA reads TGTGCCATCAGTGAAGACAGGGTATCCGAGCAGTACTTC. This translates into CAISEDRVSEQYF.

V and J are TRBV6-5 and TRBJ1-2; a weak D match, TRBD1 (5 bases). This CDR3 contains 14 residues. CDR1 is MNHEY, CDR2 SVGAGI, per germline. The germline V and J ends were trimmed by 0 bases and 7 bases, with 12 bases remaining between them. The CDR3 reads CASSYSKGSGGYTF. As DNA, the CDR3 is TGTGCCAGCAGTTACTCGAAGGGGTCTGGTGGCTACACCTTC.

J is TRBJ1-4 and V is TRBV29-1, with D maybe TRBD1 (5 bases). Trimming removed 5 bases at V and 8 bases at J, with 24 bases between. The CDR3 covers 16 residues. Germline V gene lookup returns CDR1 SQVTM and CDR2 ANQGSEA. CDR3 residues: CSVRGTEREGREKLFF. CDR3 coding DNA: TGCAGCGTTCGCGGGACGGAACGGGAGGGGAGAGAAAAACTGTTTTTT. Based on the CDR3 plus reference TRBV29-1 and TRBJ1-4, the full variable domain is SAVISQKPSRDICQRGTSLTIQCQVDSQVTMMFWYRQQPGQSLTLIATANQGSEATYESGFVIDKFPISRPNLTFSTLTVSNMSPEDSSIYLCSVRGTEREGREKLFFGSGTQLSVL.

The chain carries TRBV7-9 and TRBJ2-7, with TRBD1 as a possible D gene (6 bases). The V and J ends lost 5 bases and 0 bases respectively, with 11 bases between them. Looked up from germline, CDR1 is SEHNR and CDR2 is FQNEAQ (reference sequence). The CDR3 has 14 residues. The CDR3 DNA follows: TGTGCCAGCAGCCAACTAGGGGGCTCCTACGAGCAGTACTTC. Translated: CASSQLGGSYEQYF.

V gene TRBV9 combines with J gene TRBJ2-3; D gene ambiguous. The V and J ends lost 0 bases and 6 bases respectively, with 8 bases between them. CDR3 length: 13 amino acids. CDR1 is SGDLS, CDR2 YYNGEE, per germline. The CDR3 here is CASSVESRDTQYF. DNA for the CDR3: TGTGCCAGCAGCGTAGAATCTAGGGATACGCAGTATTTT.

CDR3: CASTRDYTDTQYF. The CDR3 DNA follows: TGTGCCAGCACCCGGGACTACACAGATACGCAGTATTTT. The chain couples TRBV9 to TRBJ2-3, with 7 positions matching TRBD2. The germline CDR1 and CDR2 sequences are SGDLS and YYNGEE. The CDR3 is 13 amino acids. The J segment lost 2 bases and the V segment lost 6 bases, leaving 3 bases of the junction unmatched.

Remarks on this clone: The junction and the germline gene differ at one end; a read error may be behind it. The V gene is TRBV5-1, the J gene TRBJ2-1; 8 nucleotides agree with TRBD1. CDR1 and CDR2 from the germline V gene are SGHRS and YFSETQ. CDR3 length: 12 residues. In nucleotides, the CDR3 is TGCGCCAGCAGCCCCCCGGGACAGGAGATGCTCTTC. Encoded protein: CASSPPGQEMLF.

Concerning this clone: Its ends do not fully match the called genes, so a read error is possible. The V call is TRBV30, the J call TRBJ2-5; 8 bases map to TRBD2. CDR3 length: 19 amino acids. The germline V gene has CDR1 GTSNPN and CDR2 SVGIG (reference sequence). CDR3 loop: CVWSPSWAGGSKGLETQYF. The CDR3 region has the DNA TGTGTCTGGAGTCCTTCCTGGGCGGGGGGTTCTAAAGGGTTAGAGACCCAGTACTTC.

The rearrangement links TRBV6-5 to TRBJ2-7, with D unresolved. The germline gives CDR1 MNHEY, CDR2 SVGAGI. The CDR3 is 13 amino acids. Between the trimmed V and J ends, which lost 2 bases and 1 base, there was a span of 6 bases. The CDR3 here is CASSYRYSYEQYF. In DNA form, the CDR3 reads TGTGCCAGCAGTTACCGGTATTCCTACGAGCAGTACTTC.

CDR3 nucleotides: TGTGCCAGCAGCCCCCAGGGGGGCAATCAGCCCCAGCATTTT. This codes for CASSPQGGNQPQHF. The chain recombines TRBV7-9 with TRBJ1-5; TRBD1 aligns across 7 bases. The CDR3 extends over 14 amino acids. The V and J ends lost 5 bases and 2 bases, in that order; junction bases with no gene match: 3. The germline gives CDR1 SEHNR, CDR2 FQNEAQ (reference sequence). Variable domain in full (rest from reference TRBV7-9 and TRBJ1-5): DTGVSQNPRHKITKRGQNVTFRCDPISEHNRLYWYRQTLGQGPEFLTYFQNEAQLEKSRLLSDRFSAERPKGSFSTLEIQRTEQGDSAMYLCASSPQGGNQPQHFGDGTRLSIL.

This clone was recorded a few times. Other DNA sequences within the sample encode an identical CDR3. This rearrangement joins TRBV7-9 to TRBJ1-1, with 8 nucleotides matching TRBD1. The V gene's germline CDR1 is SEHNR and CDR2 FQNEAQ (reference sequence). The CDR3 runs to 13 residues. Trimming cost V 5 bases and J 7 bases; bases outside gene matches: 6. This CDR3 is CASSRGQGLEAFF. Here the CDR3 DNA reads TGTGCCAGCAGCAGAGGACAGGGACTTGAAGCTTTCTTT.

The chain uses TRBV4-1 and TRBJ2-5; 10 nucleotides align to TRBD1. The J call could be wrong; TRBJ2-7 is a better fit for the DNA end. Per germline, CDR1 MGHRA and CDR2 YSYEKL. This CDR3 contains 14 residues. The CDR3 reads CASSFRDRGYEQYF. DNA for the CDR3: TGCGCCAGCAGCTTCCGGGACAGGGGCTACGAGCAGTACTTC.

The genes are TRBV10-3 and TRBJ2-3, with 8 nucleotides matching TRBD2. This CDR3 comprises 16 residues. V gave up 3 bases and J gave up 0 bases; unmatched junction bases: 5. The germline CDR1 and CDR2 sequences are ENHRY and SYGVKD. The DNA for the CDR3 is TGTGCCATCAGTGACCCCGTAGCGGGGAGCACAGATACGCAGTATTTT. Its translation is CAISDPVAGSTDTQYF.

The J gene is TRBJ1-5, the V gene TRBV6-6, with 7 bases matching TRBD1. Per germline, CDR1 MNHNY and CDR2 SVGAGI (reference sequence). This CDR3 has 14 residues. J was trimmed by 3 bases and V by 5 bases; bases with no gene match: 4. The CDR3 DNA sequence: TGTGCCAGCAGTACGGGACAGAACAATCAGCCCCAGCATTTT. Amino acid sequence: CASSTGQNNQPQHF.

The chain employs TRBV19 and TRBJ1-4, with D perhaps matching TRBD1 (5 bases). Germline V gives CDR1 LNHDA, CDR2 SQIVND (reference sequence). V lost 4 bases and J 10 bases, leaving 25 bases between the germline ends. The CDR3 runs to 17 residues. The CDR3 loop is CASSKAGDASAGGKLFF. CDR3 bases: TGTGCCAGTAGTAAGGCGGGAGATGCAAGTGCGGGGGGAAAACTGTTTTTT.

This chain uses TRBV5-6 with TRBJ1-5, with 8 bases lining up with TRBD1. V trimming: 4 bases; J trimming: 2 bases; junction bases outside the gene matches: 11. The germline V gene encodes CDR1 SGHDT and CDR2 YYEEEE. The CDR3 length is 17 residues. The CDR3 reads CASSRGQGVKGNQPQHF. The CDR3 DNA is TGTGCCAGCAGCCGAGGACAGGGTGTCAAGGGCAATCAGCCCCAGCATTTT.

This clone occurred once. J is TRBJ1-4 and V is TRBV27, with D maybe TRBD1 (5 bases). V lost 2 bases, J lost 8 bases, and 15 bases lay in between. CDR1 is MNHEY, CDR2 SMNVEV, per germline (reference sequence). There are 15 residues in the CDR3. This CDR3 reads CASSLTQDPGEKLFF. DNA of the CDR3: TGTGCCAGCAGTTTAACCCAGGACCCAGGGGAAAAACTGTTTTTT.

The CDR3 DNA reads TGTGCCAGTGAGGACTGGTACAATGAGCAGTTCTTC. Translation gives CASEDWYNEQFF. The gene calls are TRBV19 and TRBJ2-1; D might be TRBD2 (5 bases). The CDR3 extends over 12 amino acids. The V end was cut by 8 bases, the J end by 4 bases, with 9 bases between. Germline V gives CDR1 LNHDA, CDR2 SQIVND (reference sequence).

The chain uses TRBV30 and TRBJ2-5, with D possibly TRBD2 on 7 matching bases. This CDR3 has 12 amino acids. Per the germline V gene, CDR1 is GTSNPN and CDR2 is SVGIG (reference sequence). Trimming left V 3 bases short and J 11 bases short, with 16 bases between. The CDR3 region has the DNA TGTGCCTGGAGCCACGGGGAGGGGGAGCAGTACTTC. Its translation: CAWSHGEGEQYF.

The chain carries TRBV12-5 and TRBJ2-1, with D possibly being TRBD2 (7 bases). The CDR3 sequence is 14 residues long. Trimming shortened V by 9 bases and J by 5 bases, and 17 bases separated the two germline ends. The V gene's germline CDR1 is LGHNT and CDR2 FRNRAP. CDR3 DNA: TGTGCTAGACCGGAGGGGGACTACAACAATGAGCAGTTCTTC. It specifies CARPEGDYNNEQFF.

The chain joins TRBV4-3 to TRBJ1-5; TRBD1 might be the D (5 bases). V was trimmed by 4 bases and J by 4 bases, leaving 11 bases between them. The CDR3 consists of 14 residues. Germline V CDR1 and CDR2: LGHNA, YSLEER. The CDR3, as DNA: TGCGCCAGCAGCCCCGGGACTAGGAATCAGCCCCAGCATTTT. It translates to CASSPGTRNQPQHF.

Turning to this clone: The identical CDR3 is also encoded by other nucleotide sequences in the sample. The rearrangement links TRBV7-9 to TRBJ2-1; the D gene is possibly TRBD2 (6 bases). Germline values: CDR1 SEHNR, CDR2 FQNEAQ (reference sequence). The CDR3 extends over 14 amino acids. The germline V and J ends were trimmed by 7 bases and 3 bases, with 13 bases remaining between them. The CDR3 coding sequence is TGTGCCAGCAAAACTAGCAGCCTCTACAATGAGCAGTTCTTC. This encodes CASKTSSLYNEQFF.

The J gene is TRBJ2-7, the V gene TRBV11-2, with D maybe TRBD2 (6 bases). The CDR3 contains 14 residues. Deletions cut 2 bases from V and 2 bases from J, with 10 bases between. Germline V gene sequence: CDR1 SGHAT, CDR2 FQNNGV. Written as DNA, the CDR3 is TGTGCCAGCAGCTTACGGGGGAGCCCCTACGAGCAGTACTTC. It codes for CASSLRGSPYEQYF.

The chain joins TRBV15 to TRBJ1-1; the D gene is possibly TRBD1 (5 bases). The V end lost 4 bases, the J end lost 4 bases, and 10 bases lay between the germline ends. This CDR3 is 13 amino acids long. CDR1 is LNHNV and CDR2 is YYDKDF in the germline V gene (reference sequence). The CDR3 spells CATSTGSSTEAFF. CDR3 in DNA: TGTGCCACCAGCACAGGGTCGAGCACTGAAGCTTTCTTT.

The CDR3 loop reads CASSLRSGLFYEQYF. The CDR3 nucleotides are TGTGCCAGCAGCTTGCGAAGTGGACTGTTCTACGAGCAGTACTTC. V is TRBV5-8 and J is TRBJ2-7; maybe TRBD2 (5 bases). V lost 1 base and J lost 3, with 14 bases in between. CDR1 SGHTS and CDR2 YDEGEE come from the germline V gene. This CDR3 is 15 amino acids long.